Following are 3 T cell receptor beta chains from one sample sequenced in a study of T cells in narcolepsy. Sequenced by immunoSEQ multiplex PCR; TCRdb stores in-frame clones only, minus some. The sample lists approximately 30,000 clones; about 84% were seen once. Specimen: CD45RA- memory CD4+ T cells from PBMCs. These receptor sequences come from a human donor with narcolepsy.

The rearrangement links TRBV30 to TRBJ1-4; D might be TRBD1 (6 bases). The V and J ends lost 2 bases and 7 bases respectively, with 8 bases between them. Germline assignment: CDR1 GTSNPN and CDR2 SVGIG (reference sequence). This CDR3 spans 12 amino acids. As DNA, the CDR3 is TGTGCCTGGAGTCAGGACAGTGAAAAACTGTTTTTT. Translation: CAWSQDSEKLFF.

The chain is built from TRBV6-1 and TRBJ1-1, with a weak D call TRBD1 (5 bases). Germline V lookup: CDR1 MNHNS, CDR2 SASEGT. This CDR3 has 13 amino acids. Trimming took 6 bases from V and 4 from J, leaving 12 bases between them. CDR3 nucleotides: TGTGCCAGCAGGACCGACCAGGGCACTGAAGCTTTCTTT. This gives the protein CASRTDQGTEAFF.

V usage is TRBV25-1 and J usage is TRBJ2-1; 9 bases map to TRBD2. Trimming removed 6 bases from V and 4 bases from J; junction bases left unmatched: 10. CDR3 size: 16 residues. In germline, CDR1 is MGHDK, CDR2 SYGVNS. CDR3 loop: CASRTYGAGGYNEQFF. The DNA for the CDR3 is TGTGCCAGCAGGACCTACGGAGCGGGGGGTTACAATGAGCAGTTCTTC.